Listed below are T cell receptor beta chains from one sample, sequenced in a study of cytomegalovirus exposure and HLA in healthy donors. Libraries were prepared by immunoSEQ multiplex PCR; TCRdb keeps only in-frame clonotypes and omits some of them. The sample shows some 190,000 clones, more than 75% of them seen only once. The sequenced material came from PBMCs. The receptors were gathered from a woman between 18 and 30 years old in good health and CMV-seronegative. The CDR3 runs from the conserved cysteine through the conserved F or W. D genes are given only for firm matches. Size is omitted from some rows. Given values are once, few, many or a class for expanded clones.

TRBV5-1	-	TRBJ2-2	12	-	TGCGCCAGCAGTCTCTTTCGCGGGGAGCTGTTTTTT	CASSLFRGELFF
TRBV5-6	-	TRBJ2-3	12	-	TGTGCCAGCAGTTTAGGGGTGGATACGCAGTATTTT	CASSLGVDTQYF
TRBV7-3	few	TRBJ1-1	14	-	TGTGCCAGCAGCTTAAACAGGGTCAGCACTGAAGCTTTCTTT	CASSLNRVSTEAFF
TRBV27	-	TRBJ2-3	16	-	TGTGCCAGCAGCCTTGAGGATGGTAGAATGCCAGATACGCAGTATTTT	CASSLEDGRMPDTQYF
TRBV6-1	-	TRBJ2-1	15	TRBD1	TGTGCCAGCAGTGCAGGCGGGACAGGGAGGGATGAGCAGTTCTTC	CASSAGGTGRDEQFF
TRBV5-1	-	TRBJ1-1	17	TRBD1	TGCGCCAGCAGCCCCTTGGAAAGGACAGGATTGAACACTGAAGCTTTCTTT	CASSPLERTGLNTEAFF
TRBV5-1	-	TRBJ2-6	16	-	TGCGCCAGCAGCGCTACAGGGCTCTCTGGGGCCAACGTCCTGACTTTC	CASSATGLSGANVLTF
TRBV6-5	-	TRBJ2-1	13	-	TGTGCCAGCAGCCCCGCCGGTTACAATGAGCAGTTCTTC	CASSPAGYNEQFF
TRBV30	-	TRBJ2-7	15	TRBD2	TGTGCCTGGAACAACCCTAGCGGGAGGGCGGTCGAGCAGTACTTC	CAWNNPSGRAVEQYF
TRBV2	-	TRBJ1-4	13	-	TGTGCCAGCAGTGGCAGGTTTAATGAAAAACTGTTTTTT	CASSGRFNEKLFF
TRBV9	-	TRBJ2-1	14	-	TGTGCCAGCAGCGTGAGGGGGGGCCGGAATGAGCAGTTCTTC	CASSVRGGRNEQFF
TRBV6-5	few	TRBJ1-1	11	-	TGTGCCAGCAGCAGGAACACTGAAGCTTTCTTT	CASSRNTEAFF
TRBV6-1	few	TRBJ2-3	15	TRBD2	TGTGCCAGCAGGGGTTCTAGCGGGGGGCCAGATACGCAGTATTTT	CASRGSSGGPDTQYF
TRBV6-5	-	TRBJ1-1	13	-	TGTGCCAGCAGTTACACGGGGAACACTGAAGCTTTCTTT	CASSYTGNTEAFF
TRBV11-3	-	TRBJ2-2	13	-	TGTGCCAGCAGCTTCCAGGGCGGAGAGGAGCTGTTTTTT	CASSFQGGEELFF
TRBV6-5	-	TRBJ1-4	14	TRBD1	TGTGCCAGCAGTCACCGACAGGGGGAGGGAAAACTGTTTTTT	CASSHRQGEGKLFF
TRBV7-2	once	TRBJ1-1	14	TRBD1	TGTGCCAGCAGCTCGGACAGGGCAAACACTGAAGCTTTCTTT	CASSSDRANTEAFF
TRBV7-2	-	TRBJ1-4	17	-	TGTGCCAGCAGCTTAGGGTCAGGTGGGGGCCCTAATGAAAAACTGTTTTTT	CASSLGSGGGPNEKLFF
TRBV29-1	-	TRBJ2-7	13	-	TGCAGCGTTGAAACCAGCGGACCCTACGAGCAGTACTTC	CSVETSGPYEQYF
TRBV13	-	TRBJ1-3	15	TRBD1	TGTGCCAGCAAACAAGCAGGGACAGATGGAAACACCATATATTTT	CASKQAGTDGNTIYF
TRBV5-5	-	TRBJ1-2	16	TRBD1	TGTGCCAGCAGACCTGGACAGGGGATTAATTCCTATGGCTACACCTTC	CASRPGQGINSYGYTF
TRBV7-9	once	TRBJ2-1	15	-	TGTGCCAGCAGCCCCGAACAGGTTACCTACAATGAGCAGTTCTTC	CASSPEQVTYNEQFF
TRBV5-6	-	TRBJ1-1	14	-	TGTGCCAGCAGCTTAGGGGGTCGGGACACTGAAGCTTTCTTT	CASSLGGRDTEAFF
TRBV13	-	TRBJ2-1	16	TRBD2	TGTGCCAGCAACCCTGGCCTAGCGGGATTCTACAATGAGCAGTTCTTC	CASNPGLAGFYNEQFF
TRBV6-6	-	TRBJ2-3	15	TRBD2	TGTGCCAGCAGCCTCCGACTAGCGGGAGAAGATACGCAGTATTTT	CASSLRLAGEDTQYF
TRBV5-1	once	TRBJ1-5	15	TRBD1	TGCGCCAGCAGCTCCATGGGACAGGACAATCAGCCCCAGCATTTT	CASSSMGQDNQPQHF
TRBV29-1	-	TRBJ2-7	14	TRBD2	TGCAGCTACTCAGACGGGGGGGGGCCCTACGAGCAGTACTTC	CSYSDGGGPYEQYF
TRBV28	-	TRBJ2-4	16	-	TGTGCCAGCAGTTTATACGGCCCGCGGGCCAAAAACATTCAGTACTTC	CASSLYGPRAKNIQYF
TRBV13	few	TRBJ2-2	15	-	TGTGCCAGCAGCTTAGCCCCTCTAGGAGAAGGGGAGCTGTTTTTT	CASSLAPLGEGELFF
TRBV12-5	-	TRBJ2-5	17	TRBD2	TGTGCTAGTGGTTTATCCCGAGCGGGGGGGCAGGGGGAGACCCAGTACTTC	CASGLSRAGGQGETQYF
TRBV7-9	-	TRBJ1-2	15	-	TGTGCCAGCAGCTTAGTGGCAGACGAGGGCTATGGCTACACCTTC	CASSLVADEGYGYTF
TRBV2	once	TRBJ2-7	14	TRBD1	TGTGCCAGCAGTAGGGACAGGGTGAACTACGAGCAGTACTTC	CASSRDRVNYEQYF
TRBV9	-	TRBJ2-1	15	TRBD2	TGTGCCAGCAGCTCTTATAGCGGGGCCTACAATGAGCAGTTCTTC	CASSSYSGAYNEQFF
TRBV29-1	-	TRBJ2-1	15	TRBD1	TGCAGCGCGCGATTCTTAGAGGGGGCGCCGGGCGAGCAGTTCTTC	CSARFLEGAPGEQFF
TRBV7-8	few	TRBJ2-7	15	TRBD1	TGTGCCAGCAGTAAGAGCAGGGGGCGAGGATACGAGCAGTACTTC	CASSKSRGRGYEQYF
TRBV5-1	-	TRBJ2-1	17	TRBD2	TGCGCCAGCAGCGACGGGGGGGGCGGACTGACCTACAATGAGCAGTTCTTC	CASSDGGGGLTYNEQFF
TRBV11-2	-	TRBJ1-4	16	TRBD1	TGTGCCAGCAGCTTGGGACAGTTAGGAACTAATGAAAAACTGTTTTTT	CASSLGQLGTNEKLFF
TRBV21-1	-	TRBJ2-1	13	-	TGTGCCAGCCCGGGACAGACTTACAATGAGCAGTTCTTC	CASPGQTYNEQFF
TRBV7-9	-	TRBJ1-2	16	TRBD1	TGTGCCAGCAGCTTACCCGCGACAGGGGGAGGAGATGGCTACACCTTC	CASSLPATGGGDGYTF
TRBV4-3	few	TRBJ1-1	15	-	TGCGCCAGCAGCCAAGATCGGAGGCTCGAGATGGAAGCTTTCTTT	CASSQDRRLEMEAFF
TRBV6-6	-	TRBJ1-5	12	-	TGTGCCAGCAAGAGGGAGGATCAGCCCCAGCATTTT	CASKREDQPQHF
TRBV9	-	TRBJ2-7	15	-	TGTGCCAGCAGCGCCGAGGATGCAGGGTACTACGAGCAGTACTTC	CASSAEDAGYYEQYF
TRBV28	-	TRBJ2-1	17	TRBD1	TGTGCCAGCAGAATCCTAGGGGGCCCCGACTCCTACAATGAGCAGTTCTTC	CASRILGGPDSYNEQFF
TRBV19	few	TRBJ2-7	13	-	TGTGCCAGTAGTCCCACAGTATCCTACGAGCAGTACTTC	CASSPTVSYEQYF
TRBV5-6	-	TRBJ1-2	16	-	TGTGCCAGCAGCTGGGGAGTTTTAACAGCTAACTATGGCTACACCTTC	CASSWGVLTANYGYTF
TRBV6-1	-	TRBJ2-3	16	-	TGTGCCAGCAGTGATAGCGGGACAGGGCCCACCGATACGCAGTATTTT	CASSDSGTGPTDTQYF
TRBV27	-	TRBJ2-7	16	TRBD1	TGTGCCAGCAACCCTACGCCGGGACAGGCAGGCTACGAGCAGTACTTC	CASNPTPGQAGYEQYF
TRBV10-1	-	TRBJ1-1	13	-	TGCGCCAGCAGCGAGGGACAGAACACTGAAGCTTTCTTT	CASSEGQNTEAFF
TRBV11-1	-	TRBJ2-3	16	TRBD1	TGTGCCAGCAGCTTCCGACCGGGACAGGGGACAGATACGCAGTATTTT	CASSFRPGQGTDTQYF
TRBV5-1	-	TRBJ2-4	15	-	TGCGCCAGCAGTCCAACGGTAATAGCCAAAAACATTCAGTACTTC	CASSPTVIAKNIQYF
TRBV25-1	-	TRBJ2-5	16	-	TGTGCCAGCAGTGAATGGGCAGGGGCGAAAGGAGAGACCCAGTACTTC	CASSEWAGAKGETQYF
TRBV27	-	TRBJ1-3	13	-	TGTGCCAGCAAAACCGGTCGTGGAAACACCATATATTTT	CASKTGRGNTIYF
TRBV5-1	-	TRBJ1-3	15	TRBD1	TGCGCCAGCAGCTTTTCAGGGGGCTCTGGAAACACCATATATTTT	CASSFSGGSGNTIYF
TRBV7-9	-	TRBJ1-3	15	TRBD1	TGTGCCAGCAGCACCCGGGACAGGGCGGGAAACACCATATATTTT	CASSTRDRAGNTIYF
TRBV6-6	few	TRBJ1-5	14	-	TGTGCCAGCAGTTACTCCGCAGGGAATCAGCCCCAGCATTTT	CASSYSAGNQPQHF
TRBV4-2	-	TRBJ2-3	14	-	TGTGCCAGCAGCCAAGACGTGGGCTCAGATACGCAGTATTTT	CASSQDVGSDTQYF
TRBV18	few	TRBJ1-2	13	-	TGTGCCAGCTCACCAGCGCCCTTGTATGGCTACACCTTC	CASSPAPLYGYTF
TRBV5-1	once	TRBJ2-7	15	TRBD1	TGCGCCAGCAGCGCGCGGGACAGGGGGCGAGGCGAGCAGTACTTC	CASSARDRGRGEQYF